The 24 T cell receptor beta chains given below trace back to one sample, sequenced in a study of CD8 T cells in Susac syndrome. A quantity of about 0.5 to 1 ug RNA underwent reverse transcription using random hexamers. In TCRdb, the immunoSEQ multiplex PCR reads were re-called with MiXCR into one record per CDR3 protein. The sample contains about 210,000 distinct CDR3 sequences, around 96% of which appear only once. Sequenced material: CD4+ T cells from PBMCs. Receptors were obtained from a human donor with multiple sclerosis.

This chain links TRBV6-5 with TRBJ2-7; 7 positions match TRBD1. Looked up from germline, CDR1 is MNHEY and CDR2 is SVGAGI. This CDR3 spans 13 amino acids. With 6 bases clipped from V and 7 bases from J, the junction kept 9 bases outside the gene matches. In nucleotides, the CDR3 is TGTGCCAGCAGACAAACAGGGGAGCCGGAGCAGTACTTC. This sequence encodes CASRQTGEPEQYF.

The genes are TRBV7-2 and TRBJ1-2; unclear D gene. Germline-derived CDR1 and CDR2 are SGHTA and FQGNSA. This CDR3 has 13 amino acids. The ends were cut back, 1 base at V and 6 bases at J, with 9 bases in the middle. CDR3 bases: TGTGCCAGCAGCTTAGAGGCAGTAAATGGCTACACCTTC. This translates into CASSLEAVNGYTF. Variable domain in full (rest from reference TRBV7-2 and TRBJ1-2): GAGVSQSPSNKVTEKGKDVELRCDPISGHTALYWYRQSLGQGLEFLIYFQGNSAPDKSGLPSDRFSAERTGGSVSTLTIQRTQQEDSAVYLCASSLEAVNGYTFGSGTRLTVV.

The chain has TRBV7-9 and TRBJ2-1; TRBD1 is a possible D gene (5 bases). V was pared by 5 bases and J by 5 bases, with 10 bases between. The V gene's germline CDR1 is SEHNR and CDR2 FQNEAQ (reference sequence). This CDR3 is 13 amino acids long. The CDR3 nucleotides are TGTGCCAGCAGCATTGGGGCGAACAATGAGCAGTTCTTC. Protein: CASSIGANNEQFF. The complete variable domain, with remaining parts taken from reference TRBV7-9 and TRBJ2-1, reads DTGVSQNPRHKITKRGQNVTFRCDPISEHNRLYWYRQTLGQGPEFLTYFQNEAQLEKSRLLSDRFSAERPKGSFSTLEIQRTEQGDSAMYLCASSIGANNEQFFGPGTRLTVL.

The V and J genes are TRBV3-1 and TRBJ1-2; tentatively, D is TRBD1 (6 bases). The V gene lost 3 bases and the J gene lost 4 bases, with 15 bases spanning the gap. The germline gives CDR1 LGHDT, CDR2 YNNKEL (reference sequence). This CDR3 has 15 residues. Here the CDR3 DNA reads TGTGCCAGCAGCCAGAACTCGGGGGGCGTCTATGGCTACACCTTC. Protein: CASSQNSGGVYGYTF.

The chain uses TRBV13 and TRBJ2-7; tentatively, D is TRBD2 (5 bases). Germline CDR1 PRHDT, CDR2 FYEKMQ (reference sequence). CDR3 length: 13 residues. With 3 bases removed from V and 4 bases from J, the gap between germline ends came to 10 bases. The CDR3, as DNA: TGTGCCAGCAGCTTTACCTCGGGGTACGAGCAGTACTTC. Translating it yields CASSFTSGYEQYF.

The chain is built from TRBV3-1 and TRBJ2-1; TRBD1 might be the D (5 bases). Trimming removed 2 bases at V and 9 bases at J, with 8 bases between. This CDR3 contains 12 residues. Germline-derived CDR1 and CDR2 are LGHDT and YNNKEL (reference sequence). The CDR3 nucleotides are TGTGCCAGCAGCCAAAGTAGGGGTGAGCAGTTCTTC. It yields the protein CASSQSRGEQFF.

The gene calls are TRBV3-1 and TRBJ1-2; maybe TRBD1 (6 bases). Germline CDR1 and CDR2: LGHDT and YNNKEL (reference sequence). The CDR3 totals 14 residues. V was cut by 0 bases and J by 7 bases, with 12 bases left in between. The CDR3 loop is CASSQEGGWSGYTF. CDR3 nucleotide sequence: TGTGCCAGCAGCCAAGAAGGGGGTTGGAGTGGCTACACCTTC.

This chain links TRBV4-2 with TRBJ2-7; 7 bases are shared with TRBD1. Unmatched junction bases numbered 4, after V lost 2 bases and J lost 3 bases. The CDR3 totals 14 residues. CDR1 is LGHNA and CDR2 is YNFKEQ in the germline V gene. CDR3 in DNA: TGTGCCAGCAGCCAACCCGACAGGGACTACGAGCAGTACTTC. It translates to CASSQPDRDYEQYF.

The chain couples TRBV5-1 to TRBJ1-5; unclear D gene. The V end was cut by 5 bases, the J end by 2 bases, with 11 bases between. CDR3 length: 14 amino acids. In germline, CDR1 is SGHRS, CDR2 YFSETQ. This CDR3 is CASSEGSGNQPQHF. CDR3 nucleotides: TGCGCCAGCAGTGAAGGGAGCGGCAATCAGCCCCAGCATTTT.

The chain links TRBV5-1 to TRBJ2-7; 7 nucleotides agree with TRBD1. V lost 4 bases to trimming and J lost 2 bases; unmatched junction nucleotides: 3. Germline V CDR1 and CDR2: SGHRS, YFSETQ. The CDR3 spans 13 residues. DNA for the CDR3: TGCGCCAGCAGCGTGGGACAGACCTACGAGCAGTACTTC. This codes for CASSVGQTYEQYF.

In DNA form, the CDR3 reads TGTGCCAGCAGCTTGGCCCTCGGGGAGCTGTTTTTT. This gives the protein CASSLALGELFF. The V and J genes are TRBV5-6 and TRBJ2-2; D unresolved. Germline values: CDR1 SGHDT, CDR2 YYEEEE. Trimming pared 0 bases from V and 7 bases from J, leaving 4 bases between. The CDR3 loop spans 12 amino acids.

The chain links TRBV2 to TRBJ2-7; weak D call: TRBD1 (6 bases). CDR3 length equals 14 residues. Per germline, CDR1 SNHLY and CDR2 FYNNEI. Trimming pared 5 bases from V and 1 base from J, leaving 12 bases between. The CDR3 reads CASSPDRRSYEQYF. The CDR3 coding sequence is TGTGCCAGCAGTCCCGACAGGAGATCCTACGAGCAGTACTTC.

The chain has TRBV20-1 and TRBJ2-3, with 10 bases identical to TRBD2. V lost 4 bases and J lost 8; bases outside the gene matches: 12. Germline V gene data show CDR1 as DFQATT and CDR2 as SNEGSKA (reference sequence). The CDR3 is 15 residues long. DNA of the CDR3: TGCAGTGCTAACAGGAGTACTAGCGGGACGGGTACGCAGTATTTT. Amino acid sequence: CSANRSTSGTGTQYF.

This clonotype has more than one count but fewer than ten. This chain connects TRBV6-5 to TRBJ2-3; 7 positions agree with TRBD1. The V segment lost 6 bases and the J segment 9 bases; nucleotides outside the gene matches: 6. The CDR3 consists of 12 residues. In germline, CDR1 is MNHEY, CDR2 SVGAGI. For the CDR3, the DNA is TGTGCCAGCAGCCAGGGGGATAGGACGCAGTATTTT. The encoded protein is CASSQGDRTQYF.

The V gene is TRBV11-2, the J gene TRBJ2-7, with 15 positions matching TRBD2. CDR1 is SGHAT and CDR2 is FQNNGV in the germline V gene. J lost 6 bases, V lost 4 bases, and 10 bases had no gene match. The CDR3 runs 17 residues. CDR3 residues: CASSSGLAGGTGVEQYF. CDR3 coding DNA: TGTGCCAGCAGCTCCGGACTAGCGGGGGGGACCGGTGTCGAGCAGTACTTC.

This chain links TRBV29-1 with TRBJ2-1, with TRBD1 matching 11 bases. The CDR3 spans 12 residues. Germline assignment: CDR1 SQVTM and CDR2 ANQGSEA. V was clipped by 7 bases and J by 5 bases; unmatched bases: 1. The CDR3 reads CSAGQGDNEQFF. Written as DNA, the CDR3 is TGCAGCGCGGGACAGGGGGACAATGAGCAGTTCTTC.

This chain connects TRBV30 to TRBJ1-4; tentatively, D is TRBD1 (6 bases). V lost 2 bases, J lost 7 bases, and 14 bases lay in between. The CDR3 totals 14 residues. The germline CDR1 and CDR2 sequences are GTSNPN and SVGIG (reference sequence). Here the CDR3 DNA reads TGTGCCTGGAGTTTCCCCGACAGGTCTGAAAAACTGTTTTTT. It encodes CAWSFPDRSEKLFF.

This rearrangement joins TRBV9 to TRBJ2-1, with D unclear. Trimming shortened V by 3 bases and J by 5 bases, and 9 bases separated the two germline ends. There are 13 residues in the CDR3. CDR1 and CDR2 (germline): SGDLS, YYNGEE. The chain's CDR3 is CASSEIGHNEQFF. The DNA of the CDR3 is TGTGCCAGCAGCGAAATAGGCCACAATGAGCAGTTCTTC.

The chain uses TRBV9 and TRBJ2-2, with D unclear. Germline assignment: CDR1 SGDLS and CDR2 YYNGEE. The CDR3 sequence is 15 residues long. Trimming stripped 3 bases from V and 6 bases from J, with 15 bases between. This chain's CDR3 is CASSAKPVESGELFF. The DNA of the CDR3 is TGTGCCAGCAGCGCGAAGCCGGTAGAGTCCGGGGAGCTGTTTTTT. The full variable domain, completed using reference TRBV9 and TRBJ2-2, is DSGVTQTPKHLITATGQRVTLRCSPRSGDLSVYWYQQSLDQGLQFLIQYYNGEERAKGNILERFSAQQFPDLHSELNLSSLELGDSALYFCASSAKPVESGELFFGEGSRLTVL.

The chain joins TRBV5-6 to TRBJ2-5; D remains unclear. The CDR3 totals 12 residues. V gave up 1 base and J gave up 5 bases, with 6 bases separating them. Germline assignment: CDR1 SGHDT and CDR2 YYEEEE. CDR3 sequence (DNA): TGTGCCAGCAGCTTGCTTGCCGAGACCCAGTACTTC. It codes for CASSLLAETQYF.

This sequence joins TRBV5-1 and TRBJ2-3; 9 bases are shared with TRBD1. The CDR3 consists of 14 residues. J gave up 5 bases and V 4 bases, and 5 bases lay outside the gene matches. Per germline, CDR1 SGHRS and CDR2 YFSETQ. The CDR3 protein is CASSLGQGLDTQYF. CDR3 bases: TGCGCCAGCAGCCTGGGACAGGGATTAGATACGCAGTATTTT.

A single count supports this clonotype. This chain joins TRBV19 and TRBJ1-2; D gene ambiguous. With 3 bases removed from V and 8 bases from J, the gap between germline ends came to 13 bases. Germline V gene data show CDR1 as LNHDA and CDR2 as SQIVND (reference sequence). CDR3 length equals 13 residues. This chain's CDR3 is CASSIPSGLGYTF. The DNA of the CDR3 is TGTGCCAGTAGTATTCCCTCGGGTCTCGGCTACACCTTC. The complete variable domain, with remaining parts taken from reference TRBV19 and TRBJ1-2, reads DGGITQSPKYLFRKEGQNVTLSCEQNLNHDAMYWYRQDPGQGLRLIYYSQIVNDFQKGDIAEGYSVSREKKESFPLTVTSAQKNPTAFYLCASSIPSGLGYTFGSGTRLTVV.

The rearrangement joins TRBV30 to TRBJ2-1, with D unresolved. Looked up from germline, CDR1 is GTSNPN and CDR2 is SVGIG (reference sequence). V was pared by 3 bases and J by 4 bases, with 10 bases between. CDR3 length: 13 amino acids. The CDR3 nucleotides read TGTGCCTGGAGAACGGACGGGTACAATGAGCAGTTCTTC. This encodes CAWRTDGYNEQFF.

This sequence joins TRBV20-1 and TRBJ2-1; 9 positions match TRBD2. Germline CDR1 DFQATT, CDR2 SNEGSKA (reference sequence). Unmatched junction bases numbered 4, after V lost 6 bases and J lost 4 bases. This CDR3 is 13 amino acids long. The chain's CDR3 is CSAFLAGYNEQFF. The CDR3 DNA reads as TGCAGTGCCTTCCTAGCGGGGTACAATGAGCAGTTCTTC.